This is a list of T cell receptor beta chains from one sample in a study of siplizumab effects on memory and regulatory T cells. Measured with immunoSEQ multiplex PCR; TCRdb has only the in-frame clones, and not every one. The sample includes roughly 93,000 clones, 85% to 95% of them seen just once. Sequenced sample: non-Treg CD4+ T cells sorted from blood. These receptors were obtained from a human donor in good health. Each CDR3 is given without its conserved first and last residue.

CDR3 protein: ATSTGANYGYT
V gene: TRBV15
J gene: TRBJ1-2

CDR3 protein: ASSLLWAKDQPQH
V gene: TRBV28
J gene: TRBJ1-5

CDR3 protein: ASSYQGSSGGVTDTQY
V gene: TRBV28
J gene: TRBJ2-3

CDR3 protein: ASSLGSGRDYEQY
V gene: TRBV5-4
J gene: TRBJ2-7

CDR3 protein: ATSRGVYRPQETQY
V gene: TRBV15
J gene: TRBJ2-5

CDR3 protein: SASVTNTEAF
V gene: TRBV29-1
J gene: TRBJ1-1

CDR3 protein: ASSHLPGPTSSSTDTQY
V gene: TRBV16
J gene: TRBJ2-3

CDR3 protein: ASSQGGGLNEQF
V gene: TRBV4-1
J gene: TRBJ2-1

CDR3 protein: ASTGVGGELF
V gene: TRBV25-1
J gene: TRBJ2-2

CDR3 protein: ASSIRGQLYEQY
V gene: TRBV7-8
J gene: TRBJ2-7

CDR3 protein: ASSLIRGGDSPLH
V gene: TRBV27
J gene: TRBJ1-6

CDR3 protein: ASSLRGRISYEQY
V gene: TRBV5-4
J gene: TRBJ2-7

CDR3 protein: ASSLVLGDYGYT
V gene: TRBV7-9
J gene: TRBJ1-2

CDR3 protein: SVVSDQGYEQF
V gene: TRBV29-1
J gene: TRBJ2-1

CDR3 protein: ASSRGRGGREQY
V gene: TRBV19
J gene: TRBJ2-7

CDR3 protein: ASSLEGMNTEAF
V gene: TRBV7-2
J gene: TRBJ1-1

CDR3 protein: ASSAQGYGEQF
V gene: TRBV7-3
J gene: TRBJ2-1

CDR3 protein: ASSLARGSYNEQF
V gene: TRBV5-8
J gene: TRBJ2-1

CDR3 protein: ASSEASARQNQPQH
V gene: TRBV6-1
J gene: TRBJ1-5

CDR3 protein: ASSLTGTFTDTQY
V gene: TRBV7-3
J gene: TRBJ2-3

CDR3 protein: ASSQMVAGNTGELF
V gene: TRBV7-2
J gene: TRBJ2-2

CDR3 protein: ASSVPPQAGAPGELF
V gene: TRBV27
J gene: TRBJ2-2

CDR3 protein: ASSLTSGLINTGELF
V gene: TRBV5-4
J gene: TRBJ2-2

CDR3 protein: ASSQDGKAGGPEETQY
V gene: TRBV4-1
J gene: TRBJ2-5

CDR3 protein: ATSRGVSSGNTIY
V gene: TRBV15
J gene: TRBJ1-3

CDR3 protein: ASSLSVGLPRSGELF
V gene: TRBV28
J gene: TRBJ2-2

CDR3 protein: ASRGPTDQETQY
V gene: TRBV12-5
J gene: TRBJ2-5

CDR3 protein: ATTRGLAGGLGELF
V gene: TRBV5-6
J gene: TRBJ2-2

CDR3 protein: ASRNDRSPQETQY
V gene: TRBV6-5
J gene: TRBJ2-5

CDR3 protein: ASSQSRETQY
V gene: TRBV14
J gene: TRBJ2-5

CDR3 protein: ASTGGLAGAEQY
V gene: TRBV5-1
J gene: TRBJ2-7

CDR3 protein: ASSPRTSGQETQY
V gene: TRBV11-3
J gene: TRBJ2-5

CDR3 protein: ASSFRGRDYEQY
V gene: TRBV7-2
J gene: TRBJ2-7

CDR3 protein: ATSSGTGGPLMVYEQF
V gene: TRBV15
J gene: TRBJ2-1

CDR3 protein: ASSLHRDTQY
V gene: TRBV5-1
J gene: TRBJ2-3

CDR3 protein: ASSANPYRGGEAF
V gene: TRBV9
J gene: TRBJ1-1

CDR3 protein: ASSATPGLNTGELF
V gene: TRBV7-9
J gene: TRBJ2-2

CDR3 protein: ASRRDLGDGYT
V gene: TRBV2
J gene: TRBJ1-2

CDR3 protein: ASSHSGRGGDNEQF
V gene: TRBV11-3
J gene: TRBJ2-1

CDR3 protein: ASSLFTSGMNEQY
V gene: TRBV28
J gene: TRBJ2-7

CDR3 protein: ASLIDRGSTDTQY
V gene: TRBV5-4
J gene: TRBJ2-3

CDR3 protein: ASSPGGSRNIQY
V gene: TRBV7-2
J gene: TRBJ2-4